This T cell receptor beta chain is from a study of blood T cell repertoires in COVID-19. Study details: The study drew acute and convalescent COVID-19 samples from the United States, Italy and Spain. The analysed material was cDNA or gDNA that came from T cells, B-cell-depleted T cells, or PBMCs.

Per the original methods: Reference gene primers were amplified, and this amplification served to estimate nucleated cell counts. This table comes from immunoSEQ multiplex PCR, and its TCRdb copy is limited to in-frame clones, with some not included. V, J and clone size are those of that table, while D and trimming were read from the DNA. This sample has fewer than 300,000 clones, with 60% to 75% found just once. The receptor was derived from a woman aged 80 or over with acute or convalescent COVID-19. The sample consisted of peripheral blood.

The CDR3 reads CASSLGQGSYEQYF. In DNA, the CDR3 is TGCGCCAGCAGCCTAGGACAGGGTTCCTACGAGCAGTACTTC. The chain links TRBV5-1 to TRBJ2-7; TRBD1 matches 8 bases. In germline, CDR1 is SGHRS, CDR2 YFSETQ. The trim removed 4 bases at V and 1 base at J, leaving 4 bases unmatched. The CDR3 totals 14 residues.